The rows below give T cell receptor beta chains drawn from one sample of a study of post-analysis software for immune sequencing data. TCRdb independently ran MiXCR on the PCR reads; one entry per CDR3 protein. Counted here are hundreds of thousands of distinct CDR3 sequences, approximately 30% occurring once; the ten biggest clones make up more than 0.55%. Specimen: blood. The receptor set was obtained from a girl between 5 and 17 years old with multiple sclerosis. The CDR3 runs from the conserved cysteine through the conserved F or W. Each record gives: CDR3 length, J gene, clone size, V gene, D gene, CDR3 protein, CDR3 DNA. The D gene is left open where the match is weak. Clone size is not always given. Where it is, it says once, few, many or a class for expanded clones.

14	TRBJ1-1	NA	TRBV4-2	NA	CASSRSWFDTEAFF	TGTGCCAGCAGCCGCTCGTGGTTCGACACTGAAGCTTTCTTT
14	TRBJ2-7	NA	TRBV20-1	TRBD2	CSTRGLAASYEQYF	TGCAGTACTAGAGGACTAGCGGCCTCCTACGAGCAGTACTTC
14	TRBJ2-5	few	TRBV12-3/TRBV12-4	NA	CASSPPPSGETQYF	TGTGCCAGCAGCCCTCCCCCCTCGGGCGAGACCCAGTACTTC
12	TRBJ1-1	few	TRBV29-1	NA	CSVAGISVGAFF	TGCAGCGTTGCAGGGATTTCAGTGGGAGCTTTCTTT
13	TRBJ2-5	few	TRBV11-2	NA	CASSLDRIRTQYF	TGTGCCAGCAGCTTAGATCGTATACGGACCCAGTACTTC
16	TRBJ2-3	few	TRBV11-2	NA	CASSTRQILSADTQYF	TGTGCCAGCAGCACTAGACAGATTTTGAGCGCAGATACGCAGTATTTT
15	TRBJ1-4	NA	TRBV2	NA	CASRTPGRQNEKLFF	TGTGCCAGCAGAACCCCGGGACGGCAAAATGAAAAACTGTTTTTT
20	TRBJ2-6	few	TRBV7-8	NA	CASSGLGGRGPESGANVLTF	TGTGCCAGCAGCGGCCTCGGTGGCAGGGGACCGGAGTCTGGGGCCAACGTCCTGACTTTC
15	TRBJ2-1	NA	TRBV20-1	NA	CSARDGIGGWDEQFF	TGCAGTGCTAGAGATGGCATTGGGGGGTGGGATGAGCAGTTCTTC
15	TRBJ2-2	few	TRBV4-1	NA	CASSHGGENTGELFF	TGCGCCAGCAGCCACGGCGGGGAGAACACCGGGGAGCTGTTTTTT
16	TRBJ2-2	NA	TRBV12-3/TRBV12-4	NA	CASKGQPAFGTGELFF	TGTGCCAGCAAAGGACAGCCCGCCTTTGGCACCGGGGAGCTGTTTTTT